Included here is one TCR beta chain sequence, with context. Its antigen remains unidentified. A split of CD4+ cells into CD45RA+ naive and CD45RA-negative memory subsets was performed. The germline V gene encodes CDR1 MDHEN and CDR2 SYDVKM. Deletions cut 3 bases from V and 4 bases from J, with 9 bases between. This CDR3 comprises 13 residues. This entry is derived from a study of shared clonotypes between healthy human individuals. Study-level results: The diversity represented, both genetic and in exposure history, was limited by few donors. An expected dependence of interdonor clonotype sharing on sequencing depth was noted.

Measured with immunoSEQ multiplex PCR; TCRdb has only the in-frame clones, and not every one. The sample has over a million clones, around 98.5% seen once. Sequencing was performed on naive CD4+ T cells sorted from blood. Subset of the sample: CD45RA+ positively selected. This clonotype originated in a man aged 30 to 45 in good health. This chain uses TRBV28 with TRBJ1-2; the D is unclear. The CDR3 DNA reads as TGTGCCAGCAGTTTGGAGGGTGTCTATGGCTACACCTTC. Its translation is CASSLEGVYGYTF.